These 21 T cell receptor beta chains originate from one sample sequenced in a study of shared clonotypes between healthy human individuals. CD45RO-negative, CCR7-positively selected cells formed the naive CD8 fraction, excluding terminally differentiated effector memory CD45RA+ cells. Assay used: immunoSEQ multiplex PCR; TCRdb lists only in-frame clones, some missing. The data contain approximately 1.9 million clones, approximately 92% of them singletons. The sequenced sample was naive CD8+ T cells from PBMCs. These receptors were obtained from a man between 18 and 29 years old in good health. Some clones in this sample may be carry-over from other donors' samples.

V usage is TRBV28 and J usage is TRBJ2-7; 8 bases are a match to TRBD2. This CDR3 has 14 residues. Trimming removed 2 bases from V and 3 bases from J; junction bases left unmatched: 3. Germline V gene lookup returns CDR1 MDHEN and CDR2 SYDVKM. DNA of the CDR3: TGTGCCAGCAGTTTAGCTAGCGGGCTCTACGAGCAGTACTTC. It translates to CASSLASGLYEQYF.

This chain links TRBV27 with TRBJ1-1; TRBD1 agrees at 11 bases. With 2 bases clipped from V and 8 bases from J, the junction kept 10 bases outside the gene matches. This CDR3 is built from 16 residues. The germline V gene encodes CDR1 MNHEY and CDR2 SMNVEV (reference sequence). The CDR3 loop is CASSLTGQGARREAFF. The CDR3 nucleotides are TGTGCCAGCAGTTTAACAGGACAGGGGGCGCGACGGGAAGCTTTCTTT.

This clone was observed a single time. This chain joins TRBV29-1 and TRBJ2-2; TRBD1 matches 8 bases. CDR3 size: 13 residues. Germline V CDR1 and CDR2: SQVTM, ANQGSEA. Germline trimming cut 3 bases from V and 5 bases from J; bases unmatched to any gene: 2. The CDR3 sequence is CSVDRGRTGELFF. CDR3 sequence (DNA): TGCAGCGTTGACAGGGGGCGGACCGGGGAGCTGTTTTTT.

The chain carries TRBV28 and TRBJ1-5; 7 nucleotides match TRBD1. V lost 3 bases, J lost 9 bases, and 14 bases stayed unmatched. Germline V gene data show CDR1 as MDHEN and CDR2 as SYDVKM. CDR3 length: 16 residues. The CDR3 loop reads CASSFTPTGVRRPQHF. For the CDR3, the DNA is TGTGCCAGCAGTTTCACCCCAACAGGGGTTCGGAGGCCCCAGCATTTT.

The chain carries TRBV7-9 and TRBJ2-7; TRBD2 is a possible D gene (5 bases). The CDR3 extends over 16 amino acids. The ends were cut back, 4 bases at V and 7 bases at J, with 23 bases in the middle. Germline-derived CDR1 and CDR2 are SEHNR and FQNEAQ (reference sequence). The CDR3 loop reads CASSYTHGTKTGEQYF. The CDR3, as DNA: TGTGCCAGCAGCTATACACACGGAACCAAGACGGGGGAGCAGTACTTC.

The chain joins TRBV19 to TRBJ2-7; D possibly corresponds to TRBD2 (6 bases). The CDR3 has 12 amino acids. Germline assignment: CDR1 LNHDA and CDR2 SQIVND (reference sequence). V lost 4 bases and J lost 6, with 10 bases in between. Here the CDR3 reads CASSTRGGEQYF. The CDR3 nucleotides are TGTGCCAGTAGTACTAGGGGAGGCGAGCAGTACTTC. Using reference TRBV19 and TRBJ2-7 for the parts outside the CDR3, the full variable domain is DGGITQSPKYLFRKEGQNVTLSCEQNLNHDAMYWYRQDPGQGLRLIYYSQIVNDFQKGDIAEGYSVSREKKESFPLTVTSAQKNPTAFYLCASSTRGGEQYFGPGTRLTVT.

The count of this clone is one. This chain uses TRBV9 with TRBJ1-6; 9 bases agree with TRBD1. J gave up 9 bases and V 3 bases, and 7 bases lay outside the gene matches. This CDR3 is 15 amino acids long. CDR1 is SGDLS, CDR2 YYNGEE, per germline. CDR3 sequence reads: CASSATGQGSSPLHF. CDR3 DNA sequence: TGTGCCAGCAGCGCGACGGGACAGGGTTCTTCACCCCTCCACTTT.

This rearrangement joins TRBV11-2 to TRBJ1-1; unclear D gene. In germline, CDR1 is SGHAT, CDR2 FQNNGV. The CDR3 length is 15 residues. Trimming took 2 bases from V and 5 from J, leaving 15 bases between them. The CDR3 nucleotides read TGTGCCAGCAGCTTAAGTATGACACGCGGGACTGAAGCTTTCTTT. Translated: CASSLSMTRGTEAFF.

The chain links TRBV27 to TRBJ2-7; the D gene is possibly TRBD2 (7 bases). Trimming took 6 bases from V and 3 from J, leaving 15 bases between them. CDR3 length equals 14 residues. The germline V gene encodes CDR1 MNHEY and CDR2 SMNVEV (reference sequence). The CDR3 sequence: CASSPFRGGYEQYF. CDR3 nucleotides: TGTGCCAGCAGCCCATTTAGGGGGGGCTACGAGCAGTACTTC.

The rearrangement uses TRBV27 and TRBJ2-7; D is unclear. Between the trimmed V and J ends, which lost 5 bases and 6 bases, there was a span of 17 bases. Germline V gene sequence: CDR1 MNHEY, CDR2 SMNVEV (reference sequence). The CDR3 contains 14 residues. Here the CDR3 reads CASSAGSGVGEQYF. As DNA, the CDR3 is TGTGCCAGCAGTGCCGGATCCGGTGTAGGCGAGCAGTACTTC.

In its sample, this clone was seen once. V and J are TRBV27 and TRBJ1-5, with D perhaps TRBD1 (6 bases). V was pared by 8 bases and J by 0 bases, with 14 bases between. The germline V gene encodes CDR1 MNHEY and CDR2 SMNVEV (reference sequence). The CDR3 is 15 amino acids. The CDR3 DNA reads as TGTGCCAGCGGGGGCAGCCAGTATAGCAATCAGCCCCAGCATTTT. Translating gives CASGGSQYSNQPQHF.

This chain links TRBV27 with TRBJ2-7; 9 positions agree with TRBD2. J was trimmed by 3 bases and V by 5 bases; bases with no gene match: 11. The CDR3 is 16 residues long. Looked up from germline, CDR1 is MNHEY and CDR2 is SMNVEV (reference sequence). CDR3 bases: TGTGCCAGCAGTCCTGTTAAGAATAGCGGGGGCTACGAGCAGTACTTC. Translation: CASSPVKNSGGYEQYF.

CDR3 DNA: TGTGCCAGCAGCTTAGAAAGGGGCGGCACTGAAGCTTTCTTT. It yields the protein CASSLERGGTEAFF. The rearrangement links TRBV7-8 to TRBJ1-1, with TRBD1 as a possible D gene (5 bases). Looked up from germline, CDR1 is SGHVS and CDR2 is FQNEAQ. The V and J ends lost 1 base and 4 bases respectively, with 10 bases between them. The CDR3 length is 14 residues.

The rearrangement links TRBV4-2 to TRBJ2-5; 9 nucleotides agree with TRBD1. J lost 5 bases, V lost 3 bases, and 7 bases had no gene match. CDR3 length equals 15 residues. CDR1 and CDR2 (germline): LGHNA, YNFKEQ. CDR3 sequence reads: CASSQAGTGPETQYF. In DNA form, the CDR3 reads TGTGCCAGCAGCCAGGCCGGGACAGGGCCCGAGACCCAGTACTTC.

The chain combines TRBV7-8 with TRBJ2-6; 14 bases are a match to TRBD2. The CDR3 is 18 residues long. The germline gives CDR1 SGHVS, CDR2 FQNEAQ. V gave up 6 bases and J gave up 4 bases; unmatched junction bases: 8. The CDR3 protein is CASSLRTSGRLGANVLTF. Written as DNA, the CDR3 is TGTGCCAGCAGTCTAAGGACTAGCGGGAGGTTGGGGGCCAACGTCCTGACTTTC.

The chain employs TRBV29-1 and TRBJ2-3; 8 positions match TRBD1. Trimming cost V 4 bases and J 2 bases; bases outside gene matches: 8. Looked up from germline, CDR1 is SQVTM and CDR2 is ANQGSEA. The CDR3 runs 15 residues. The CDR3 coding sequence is TGCAGCGTTGGTTTCACAGGGGGATCCACAGATACGCAGTATTTT. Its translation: CSVGFTGGSTDTQYF.

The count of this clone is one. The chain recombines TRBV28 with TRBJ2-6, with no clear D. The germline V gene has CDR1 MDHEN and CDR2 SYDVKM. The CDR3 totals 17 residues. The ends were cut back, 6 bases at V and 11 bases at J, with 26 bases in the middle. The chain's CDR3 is CASSPLTTLSTTDVLTF. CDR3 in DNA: TGTGCCAGCAGCCCACTTACTACCCTATCTACAACGGACGTCCTGACTTTC.

The CDR3 nucleotides are TGTGCCAGCAGCCTCCTTAGCGGGATCCTGAGCACAGATACGCAGTATTTT. This sequence encodes CASSLLSGILSTDTQYF. The rearrangement joins TRBV14 to TRBJ2-3, with TRBD2 matching 8 bases. V shed 4 bases, J shed 0 bases, and the junction held 9 bases outside the gene matches. Germline V lookup: CDR1 SGHDN, CDR2 FVKESK. CDR3 length: 17 amino acids.

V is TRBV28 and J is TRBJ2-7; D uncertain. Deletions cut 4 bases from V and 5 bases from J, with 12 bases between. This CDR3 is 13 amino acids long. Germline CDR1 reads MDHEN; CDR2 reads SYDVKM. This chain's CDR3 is CASSSQTGDEQYF. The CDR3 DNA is TGTGCCAGCAGTTCCCAGACTGGCGACGAGCAGTACTTC.

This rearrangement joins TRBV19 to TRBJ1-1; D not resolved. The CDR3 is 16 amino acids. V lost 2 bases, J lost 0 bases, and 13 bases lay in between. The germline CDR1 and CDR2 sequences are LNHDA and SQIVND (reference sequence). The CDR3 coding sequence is TGTGCCAGTAGTATAACAGCGGTGGCCGTGAACACTGAAGCTTTCTTT. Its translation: CASSITAVAVNTEAFF.

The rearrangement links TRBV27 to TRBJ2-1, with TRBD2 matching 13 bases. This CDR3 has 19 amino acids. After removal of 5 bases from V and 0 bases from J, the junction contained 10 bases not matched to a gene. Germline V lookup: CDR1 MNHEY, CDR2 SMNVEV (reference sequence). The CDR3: CASSPRGLAGLSSYNEQFF. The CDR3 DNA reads TGTGCCAGCAGTCCCCGGGGACTAGCGGGGCTCAGCTCCTACAATGAGCAGTTCTTC.